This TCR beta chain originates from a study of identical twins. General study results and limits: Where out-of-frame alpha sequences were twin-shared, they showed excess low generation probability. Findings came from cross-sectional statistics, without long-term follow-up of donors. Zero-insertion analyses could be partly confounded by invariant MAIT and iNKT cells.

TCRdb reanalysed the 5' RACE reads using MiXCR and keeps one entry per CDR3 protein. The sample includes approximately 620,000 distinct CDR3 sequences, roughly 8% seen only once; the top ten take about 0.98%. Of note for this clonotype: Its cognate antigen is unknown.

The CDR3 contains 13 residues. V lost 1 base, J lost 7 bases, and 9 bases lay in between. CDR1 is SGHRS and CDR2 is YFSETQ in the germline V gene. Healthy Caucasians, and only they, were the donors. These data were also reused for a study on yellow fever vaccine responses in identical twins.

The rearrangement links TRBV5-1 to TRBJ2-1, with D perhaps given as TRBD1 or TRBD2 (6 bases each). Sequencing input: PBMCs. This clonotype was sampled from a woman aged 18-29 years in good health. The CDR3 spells CASSLRGENEQFF. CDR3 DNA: TGCGCCAGCAGCTTGAGGGGGGAAAATGAGCAGTTCTTC.